The rows below give T cell receptor beta chains drawn from one sample of a study of identical twins. Via MiXCR, TCRdb re-called the 5' RACE reads, giving one row per CDR3 protein. The sample consists of about 530,000 distinct CDR3 sequences, 13% to 15% of them appearing once. Separately, the same data were catalogued under a study of yellow fever vaccine responses in identical twins.

Source material: CD4+ T cells sorted from blood. The receptor set was obtained from a woman younger than 35 in good health. CDR3s include the opening cysteine and the closing phenylalanine or tryptophan. The D gene is left open where the match is weak. A row's size may be missing; if present it is once, few, many or a size class.

DNA	CDR3	D	J	V	size
TGTGCCAGCAGCCTAGGGGGGGTCAACCTTGAAGCTTTCTTT	CASSLGGVNLEAFF	.	TRBJ1-1	TRBV7-2	few
TGTGCCAGCAGAGGGACAGGTAGGAGGAACGAGCAGTACTTC	CASRGTGRRNEQYF	TRBD1	TRBJ2-7	TRBV27	few
TGTGCCAGCAGTTACATGGATTCCTACGAGCAGTACTTC	CASSYMDSYEQYF	.	TRBJ2-7	TRBV6-6	.
TGCAGCGTCCTCAGACAGCCATACGAGCAGTACTTC	CSVLRQPYEQYF	.	TRBJ2-7	TRBV29-1	.
TGTGCCAGCAGCTTGACTTACTCCTACAATGAGCAGTTCTTC	CASSLTYSYNEQFF	.	TRBJ2-1	TRBV5-5	few
TGTGCCAGCAGTTACCGTACAGGGGCACCGGCTCGATTCTCTGGAAACACCATATATTTT	CASSYRTGAPARFSGNTIYF	TRBD1	TRBJ1-3	TRBV6-2/TRBV6-3	few
TGTGCCAGCAGCTTAGCTTCAGGGGTCAGAAAAGATACGCAGTATTTT	CASSLASGVRKDTQYF	.	TRBJ2-3	TRBV7-9	many
TGTGCCATCAGTGGGGGACAGGTTTACAATGAGCAGTTCTTC	CAISGGQVYNEQFF	TRBD1	TRBJ2-1	TRBV10-3	.
TGTGCCAGCAGCTTTATAGCGGGGGGGGCAGATACGCAGTATTTT	CASSFIAGGADTQYF	TRBD2	TRBJ2-3	TRBV5-4	.
TGTGCCAGCATTGCGGGGGGCGGTGTGGATACGCAGTATTTT	CASIAGGGVDTQYF	TRBD2	TRBJ2-3	TRBV7-9	few
TGTGCCAGCTCCTCGGGACAGACTTACAATGAGCAGTTCTTC	CASSSGQTYNEQFF	TRBD1	TRBJ2-1	TRBV18	.
TGTGCCACCAGTGACCTCAGGGGGCACACAGATACGCAGTATTTT	CATSDLRGHTDTQYF	TRBD1	TRBJ2-3	TRBV24-1	few
TGTGCCAGTAGTATCGGGTGGATTCAGTACTTC	CASSIGWIQYF	.	TRBJ2-4	TRBV19	few
TGTGCCAGCAGCTTTGGGCGGAACACTGAAGCTTTCTTT	CASSFGRNTEAFF	.	TRBJ1-1	TRBV5-1	many
TGTGCCAGCAGCCAAGATTGGCGGAGCGACCATGAGCAGTTCTTC	CASSQDWRSDHEQFF	.	TRBJ2-1	TRBV14	few
TGTGCCAGCAGTCACTCTGGGGGATTTACCCTCGCGAGCTCCTACAATGAGCAGTTCTTC	CASSHSGGFTLASSYNEQFF	.	TRBJ2-1	TRBV28	few
TGTGCCACCAGCAGACCGTCGGACGGGACCGGGGAGCTGTTTTTT	CATSRPSDGTGELFF	.	TRBJ2-2	TRBV15	.
TGCACCGTGCAGGGTGAGGCCAACGTCCTGACTTTC	CTVQGEANVLTF	.	TRBJ2-6	TRBV29-1	few
TGCAGTGCTAGAGATGATTCCTACCGGCCAGATACGCAGTATTTT	CSARDDSYRPDTQYF	.	TRBJ2-3	TRBV20-1	.
TGCAGTGCTAGGGGGTCTAGCGATACGCAGTATTTT	CSARGSSDTQYF	.	TRBJ2-3	TRBV20-1	many
TGCGCCAGCAGTTCAGCAGGACAGGGCTACAATGAGCAGTTCTTC	CASSSAGQGYNEQFF	TRBD1	TRBJ2-1	TRBV5-1	few
TGCAGCGTAGAGCGATTAGCGGGAGCCACAGATACGCAGTATTTT	CSVERLAGATDTQYF	TRBD2	TRBJ2-3	TRBV29-1	.
TGCGCCAGCAGCCAAGGGCGACAGGGGGGTAAAGAGACCCAGTACTTC	CASSQGRQGGKETQYF	TRBD1	TRBJ2-5	TRBV4-1	few
TGTGCCAGCAGTGTAGAGCAGTATGAGCAGTTCTTC	CASSVEQYEQFF	.	TRBJ2-1	TRBV2	few
TGTGCCAGCAGTTACGCCGGGGACGGCTACACCTTC	CASSYAGDGYTF	.	TRBJ1-2	TRBV6-5	few
TGCGCCAGCAGCCAAGCTCGACTAGAGTCCAATGAGCAGTTCTTC	CASSQARLESNEQFF	.	TRBJ2-1	TRBV4-1	.
TGTGCCAGCAGCTTGGACCGGTGGGACACTGAAGCTTTCTTT	CASSLDRWDTEAFF	.	TRBJ1-1	TRBV12-3/TRBV12-4	.
TGCAGTGCTACCGGCCAGTTTCCGCCCCAGCATTTT	CSATGQFPPQHF	.	TRBJ1-5	TRBV20-1	.
TGTGCCAGCAGCCAAATCCTAGCGGGAGGACCAGATACGCAGTATTTT	CASSQILAGGPDTQYF	TRBD2	TRBJ2-3	TRBV3-1	.
TGTGCCAGCAGCTTAGGAGTGGTTGGGGGCCTAGAGACCCAGTACTTC	CASSLGVVGGLETQYF	.	TRBJ2-5	TRBV7-2	.